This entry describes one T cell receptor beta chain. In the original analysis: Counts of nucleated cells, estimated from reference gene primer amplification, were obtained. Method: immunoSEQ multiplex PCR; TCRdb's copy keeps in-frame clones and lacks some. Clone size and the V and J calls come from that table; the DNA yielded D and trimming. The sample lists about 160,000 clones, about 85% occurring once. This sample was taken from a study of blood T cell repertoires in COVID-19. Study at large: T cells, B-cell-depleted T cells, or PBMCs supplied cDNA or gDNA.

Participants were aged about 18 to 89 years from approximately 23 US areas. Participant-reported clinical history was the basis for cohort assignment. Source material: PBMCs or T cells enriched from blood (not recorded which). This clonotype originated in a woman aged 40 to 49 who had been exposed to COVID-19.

The CDR3 reads CASSVFTGEGDSPLHF. In nucleotides, the CDR3 is TGTGCCAGCAGCGTATTTACAGGAGAAGGGGATTCACCCCTCCACTTT. This chain uses TRBV9 with TRBJ1-6; D may be TRBD1 (5 bases). The CDR3 consists of 16 residues. Germline V lookup: CDR1 SGDLS, CDR2 YYNGEE. Trimming stripped 1 base from V and 8 bases from J, with 16 bases between.